The next 18 T cell receptor beta chains were all read from a single sample in a study of PD-1 blockade in classical Hodgkin lymphoma. Assay used: immunoSEQ multiplex PCR; TCRdb lists only in-frame clones, some missing. Of about 98,000 clones listed, 92% were seen once; the top ten hold 2.5% to 3.5%. After autologous stem cell transplantation all patients relapsed, and prior brentuximab vedotin exposure differed between cohorts. Sequencing used peripheral blood mononuclear cells (PBMCs), obtained at baseline. The receptors shown here come from a human donor with classical Hodgkin lymphoma.

V and J are TRBV19 and TRBJ1-5, with D possibly matching TRBD1 (5 bases). From germline, CDR1 is LNHDA and CDR2 SQIVND (reference sequence). The CDR3 extends over 15 amino acids. V gave up 5 bases and J gave up 2 bases, with 13 bases separating them. The CDR3 spells CASSGRVGGNQPQHF. CDR3 DNA sequence: TGTGCCAGTAGTGGTAGGGTGGGGGGCAATCAGCCCCAGCATTTT.

The chain links TRBV19 to TRBJ1-3, with 7 bases identical to TRBD1. Germline CDR1 is LNHDA and CDR2 is SQIVND (reference sequence). V was clipped by 4 bases and J by 2 bases; unmatched bases: 5. This CDR3 has 15 amino acids. CDR3 protein: CASSTDRVPGNTIYF. CDR3 DNA sequence: TGTGCCAGTAGTACCGACAGGGTTCCTGGAAACACCATATATTTT.

This chain connects TRBV7-6 to TRBJ2-3; 9 bases align to TRBD1. Germline CDR1 and CDR2: SGHVS and FNYEAQ. The CDR3 extends over 17 amino acids. V lost 4 bases to trimming and J lost 3 bases; unmatched junction nucleotides: 11. DNA for the CDR3: TGTGCCAGCAGCTCGTTGGACAGGGGAGCTTGGACAGATACGCAGTATTTT. Protein sequence: CASSSLDRGAWTDTQYF.

The rearrangement links TRBV29-1 to TRBJ1-2; D gene uncertain. Deletions cut 0 bases from V and 8 bases from J, with 13 bases between. Germline V gives CDR1 SQVTM, CDR2 ANQGSEA. The CDR3 sequence is 13 residues long. This CDR3 reads CSVEDAASVGYTF. CDR3 nucleotides: TGCAGCGTTGAAGATGCGGCCTCCGTCGGCTACACCTTC.

Only one count was recorded for this clone. This chain uses TRBV5-1 with TRBJ2-3; D unclear. The germline gives CDR1 SGHRS, CDR2 YFSETQ. The CDR3 sequence is 13 residues long. V was trimmed by 1 base and J by 2 bases, leaving 5 bases between them. DNA of the CDR3: TGCGCCAGCAGCTTGCTCCCCACAGATACGCAGTATTTT. Its translation: CASSLLPTDTQYF.

This clone has a single count. The chain employs TRBV5-1 and TRBJ1-1, with TRBD1 identical over 9 bases. Germline CDR1 and CDR2: SGHRS and YFSETQ. J gave up 5 bases and V 4 bases, and 9 bases lay outside the gene matches. The CDR3 loop spans 15 amino acids. For the CDR3, the DNA is TGCGCCAGCAGCCAACAGGGGGCGGTAGGGACTGAAGCTTTCTTT. Translated, it gives CASSQQGAVGTEAFF. Combining the CDR3 with reference TRBV5-1 and TRBJ1-1 gives the whole variable domain KAGVTQTPRYLIKTRGQQVTLSCSPISGHRSVSWYQQTPGQGLQFLFEYFSETQRNKGNFPGRFSGRQFSNSRSEMNVSTLELGDSALYLCASSQQGAVGTEAFFGQGTRLTVV.

The genes are TRBV7-9 and TRBJ2-5; TRBD2 aligns across 15 bases. This CDR3 is built from 17 residues. Looked up from germline, CDR1 is SEHNR and CDR2 is FQNEAQ (reference sequence). V shed 5 bases and J 5 bases; nucleotides not matched to a gene: 9. The CDR3 nucleotides read TGTGCCAGCAGCCCGGGACTAGCGGGAGGTCTAGCGGAGACCCAGTACTTC. As protein: CASSPGLAGGLAETQYF.

CDR3 region: CASSDGIRSGANVLTF. The CDR3 DNA is TGTGCCAGCAGCGACGGAATCCGATCTGGGGCCAACGTCCTGACTTTC. This chain joins TRBV2 and TRBJ2-6, with D uncertain. The CDR3 sequence is 16 residues long. Per germline, CDR1 SNHLY and CDR2 FYNNEI. V was pared by 6 bases and J by 1 base, with 13 bases between.

The chain couples TRBV30 to TRBJ1-1; 9 nucleotides line up with TRBD1. With V trimmed by 3 bases and J by 7 bases, 6 bases remained unmatched. This CDR3 region has 13 residues. Germline V gene lookup returns CDR1 GTSNPN and CDR2 SVGIG (reference sequence). CDR3 in amino acids: CAWRDRGANEAFF. CDR3 bases: TGTGCCTGGAGAGACAGGGGGGCTAATGAAGCTTTCTTT.

This rearrangement joins TRBV6-5 to TRBJ2-7, with D possibly being TRBD2 (6 bases). The ends were cut back, 0 bases at V and 0 bases at J, with 9 bases in the middle. Germline CDR1 and CDR2: MNHEY and SVGAGI. This CDR3 has 15 amino acids. The chain's CDR3 is CASSYSGDSSYEQYF. The CDR3 DNA reads as TGTGCCAGCAGTTACTCTGGGGACTCCTCCTACGAGCAGTACTTC.

The genes are TRBV27 and TRBJ2-6; 9 bases align to TRBD2. Germline V gene data show CDR1 as MNHEY and CDR2 as SMNVEV (reference sequence). This CDR3 is built from 17 residues. The ends lost 4 bases at V and 4 bases at J; junction bases unmatched: 8. The CDR3 spells CASSYGGRASGANVLTF. CDR3 bases: TGTGCCAGCAGTTACGGCGGGAGGGCCTCCGGGGCCAACGTCCTGACTTTC. Full variable domain (remainder filled in from reference TRBV27 and TRBJ2-6): EAQVTQNPRYLITVTGKKLTVTCSQNMNHEYMSWYRQDPGLGLRQIYYSMNVEVTDKGDVPEGYKVSRKEKRNFPLILESPSPNQTSLYFCASSYGGRASGANVLTFGAGSRLTVL.

The chain is built from TRBV5-5 and TRBJ1-1; D not certain. CDR3 length: 13 amino acids. Deletions cut 4 bases from V and 0 bases from J, with 7 bases between. Germline V CDR1 and CDR2: SGHKS, YYEKEE (reference sequence). The CDR3 region is CASSPRLNTEAFF. CDR3 nucleotide sequence: TGTGCCAGCAGCCCTCGGTTGAACACTGAAGCTTTCTTT.

This clone has a single count. The chain recombines TRBV7-7 with TRBJ2-1; no clear D gene. CDR1 SSHAT and CDR2 FNYEAQ come from the germline V gene (reference sequence). This CDR3 contains 14 residues. Trimming stripped 0 bases from V and 4 bases from J, with 7 bases between. The CDR3 DNA sequence: TGTGCCAGCAGCTTAGCTGGCCCGTACAATGAGCAGTTCTTC. This gives the protein CASSLAGPYNEQFF.

This chain uses TRBV28 with TRBJ2-1, with 14 positions matching TRBD2. Germline lookup yields CDR1 MDHEN and CDR2 SYDVKM. The CDR3 has 14 amino acids. V lost 8 bases and J lost 5; bases outside the gene matches: 2. CDR3 coding DNA: TGTGCCAGCCGGACTAGCGGGAGGCACAATGAGCAGTTCTTC. Its translation: CASRTSGRHNEQFF. The variable domain in full, with the rest retrieved from reference TRBV28 and TRBJ2-1, is DVKVTQSSRYLVKRTGEKVFLECVQDMDHENMFWYRQDPGLGLRLIYFSYDVKMKEKGDIPEGYSVSREKKERFSLILESASTNQTSMYLCASRTSGRHNEQFFGPGTRLTVL.

The chain carries TRBV28 and TRBJ1-1; D is undetermined. Germline-derived CDR1 and CDR2 are MDHEN and SYDVKM. Trimming left V 6 bases short and J 0 bases short, with 14 bases between. There are 15 residues in the CDR3. The CDR3 DNA follows: TGTGCCAGCAGCCTCAGGCTACCGGTGAACACTGAAGCTTTCTTT. It is translated as CASSLRLPVNTEAFF.

V is TRBV28 and J is TRBJ2-7; 8 bases align to TRBD2. The germline V gene encodes CDR1 MDHEN and CDR2 SYDVKM. The CDR3 has 19 amino acids. Trimming removed 3 bases from V and 6 bases from J; junction bases left unmatched: 22. In nucleotides, the CDR3 is TGTGCCAGCAGTTTTTTAGTCACTCCTTTGAGCGGGAGACCCCCCGAGCAGTACTTC. Translating gives CASSFLVTPLSGRPPEQYF.

The chain carries TRBV18 and TRBJ2-7, with D unclear. CDR1 and CDR2 from the germline V gene are KGHSH and LQKENI. V was cut by 4 bases and J by 4 bases, with 14 bases left in between. This CDR3 is 14 amino acids long. The CDR3 loop reads CASSQVRGPYEQYF. In nucleotides, the CDR3 is TGTGCCAGCTCACAGGTCCGTGGGCCGTACGAGCAGTACTTC.

This chain connects TRBV7-8 to TRBJ2-5; 10 bases match TRBD2. CDR1 is SGHVS and CDR2 is FQNEAQ in the germline V gene. Unmatched junction bases numbered 0, after V lost 5 bases and J lost 3 bases. The CDR3 consists of 13 residues. The CDR3 loop reads CASSTSGKETQYF. The DNA of the CDR3 is TGTGCCAGCAGCACTAGCGGGAAAGAGACCCAGTACTTC. The full variable domain, with the rest looked up from reference TRBV7-8 and TRBJ2-5, is GAGVSQSPRYKVAKRGQDVALRCDPISGHVSLFWYQQALGQGPEFLTYFQNEAQLDKSGLPSDRFFAERPEGSVSTLKIQRTQQEDSAVYLCASSTSGKETQYFGPGTRLLVL.